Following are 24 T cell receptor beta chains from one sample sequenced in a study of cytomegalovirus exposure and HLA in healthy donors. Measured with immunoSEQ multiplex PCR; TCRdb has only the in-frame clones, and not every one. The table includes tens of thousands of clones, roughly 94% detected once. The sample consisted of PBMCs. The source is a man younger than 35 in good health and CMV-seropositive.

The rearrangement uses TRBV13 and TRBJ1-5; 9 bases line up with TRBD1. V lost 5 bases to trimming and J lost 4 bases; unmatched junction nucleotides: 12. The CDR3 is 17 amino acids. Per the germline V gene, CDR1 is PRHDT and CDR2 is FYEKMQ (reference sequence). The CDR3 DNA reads TGTGCCAGCAGCGGAGGACGGGACAGGGTGTCAAATCAGCCCCAGCATTTT. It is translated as CASSGGRDRVSNQPQHF.

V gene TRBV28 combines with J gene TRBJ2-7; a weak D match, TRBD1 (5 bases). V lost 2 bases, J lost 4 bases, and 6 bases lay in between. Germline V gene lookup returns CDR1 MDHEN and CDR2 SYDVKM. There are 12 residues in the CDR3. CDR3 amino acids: CASSLKGYEQYF. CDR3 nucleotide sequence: TGTGCCAGCAGTTTAAAGGGGTACGAGCAGTACTTC.

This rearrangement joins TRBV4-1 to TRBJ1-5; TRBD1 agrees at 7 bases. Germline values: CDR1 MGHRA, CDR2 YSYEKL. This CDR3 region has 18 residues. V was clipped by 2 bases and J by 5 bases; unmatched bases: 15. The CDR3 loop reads CASSQRVGTALADQPQHF. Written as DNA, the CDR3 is TGCGCCAGCAGCCAAAGGGTAGGGACAGCGTTGGCTGATCAGCCCCAGCATTTT.

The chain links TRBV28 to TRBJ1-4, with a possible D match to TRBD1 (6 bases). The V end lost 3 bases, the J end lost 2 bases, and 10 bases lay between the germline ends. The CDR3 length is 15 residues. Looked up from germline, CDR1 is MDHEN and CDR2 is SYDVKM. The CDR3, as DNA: TGTGCCAGCAGTTTTGGACAGTCGACTAATGAAAAACTGTTTTTT. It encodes CASSFGQSTNEKLFF.

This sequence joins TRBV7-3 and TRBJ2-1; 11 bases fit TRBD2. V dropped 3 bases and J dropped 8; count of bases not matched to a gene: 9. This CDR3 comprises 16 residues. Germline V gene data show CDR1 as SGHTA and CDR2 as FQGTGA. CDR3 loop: CASSFSTSGGWDEQFF. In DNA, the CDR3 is TGTGCCAGCAGCTTTTCCACTAGCGGGGGCTGGGATGAGCAGTTCTTC.

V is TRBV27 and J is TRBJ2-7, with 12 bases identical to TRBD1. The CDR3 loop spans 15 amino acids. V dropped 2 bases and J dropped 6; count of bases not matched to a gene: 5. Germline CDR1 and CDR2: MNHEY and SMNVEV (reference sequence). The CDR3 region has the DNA TGTGCCAGCAGTTTAGGGACAGGGGGCGAGTCCGAGCAGTACTTC. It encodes CASSLGTGGESEQYF.

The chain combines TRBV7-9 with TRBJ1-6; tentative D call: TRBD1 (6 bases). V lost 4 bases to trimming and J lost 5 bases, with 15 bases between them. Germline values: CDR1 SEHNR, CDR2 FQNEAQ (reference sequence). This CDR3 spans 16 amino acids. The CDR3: CASSWTELGDNSPLHF. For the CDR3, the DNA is TGTGCCAGCAGCTGGACAGAATTAGGCGATAATTCACCCCTCCACTTT.

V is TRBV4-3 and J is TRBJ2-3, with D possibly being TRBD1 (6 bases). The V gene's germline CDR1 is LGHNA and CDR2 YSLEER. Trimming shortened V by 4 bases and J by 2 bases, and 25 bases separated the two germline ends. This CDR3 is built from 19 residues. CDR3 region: CASSRRVGQTLLFTDTQYF. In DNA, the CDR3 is TGCGCCAGCAGCCGACGGGTAGGACAGACCCTTCTCTTCACAGATACGCAGTATTTT.

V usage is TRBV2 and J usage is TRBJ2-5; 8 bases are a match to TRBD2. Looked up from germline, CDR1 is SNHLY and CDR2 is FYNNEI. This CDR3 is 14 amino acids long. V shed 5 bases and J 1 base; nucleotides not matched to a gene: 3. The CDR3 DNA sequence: TGTGCCAGCAGTCGGGGGGGATCCCAAGAGACCCAGTACTTC. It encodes CASSRGGSQETQYF.

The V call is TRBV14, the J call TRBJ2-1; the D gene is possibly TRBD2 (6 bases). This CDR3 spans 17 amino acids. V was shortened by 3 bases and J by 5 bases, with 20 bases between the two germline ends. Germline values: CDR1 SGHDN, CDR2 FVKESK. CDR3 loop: CASSHPAGRIDDNEQFF. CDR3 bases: TGTGCCAGCAGCCACCCTGCCGGGAGAATCGACGACAATGAGCAGTTCTTC. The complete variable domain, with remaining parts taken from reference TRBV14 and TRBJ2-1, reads EAGVTQFPSHSVIEKGQTVTLRCDPISGHDNLYWYRRVMGKEIKFLLHFVKESKQDESGMPNNRFLAERTGGTYSTLKVQPAELEDSGVYFCASSHPAGRIDDNEQFFGPGTRLTVL.

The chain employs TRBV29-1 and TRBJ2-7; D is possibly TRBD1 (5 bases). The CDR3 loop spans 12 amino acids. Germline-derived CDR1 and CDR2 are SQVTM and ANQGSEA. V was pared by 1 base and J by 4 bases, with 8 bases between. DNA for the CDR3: TGCAGCGTTGAAGGCAGGGCTTACGAGCAGTACTTC. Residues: CSVEGRAYEQYF.

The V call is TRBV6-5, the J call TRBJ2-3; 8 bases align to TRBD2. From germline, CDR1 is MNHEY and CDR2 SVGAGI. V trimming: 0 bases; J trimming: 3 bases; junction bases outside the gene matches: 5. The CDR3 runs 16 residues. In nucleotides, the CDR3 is TGTGCCAGCAGTTACTCCCCAGCGGGAGTGACAGATACGCAGTATTTT. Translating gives CASSYSPAGVTDTQYF.

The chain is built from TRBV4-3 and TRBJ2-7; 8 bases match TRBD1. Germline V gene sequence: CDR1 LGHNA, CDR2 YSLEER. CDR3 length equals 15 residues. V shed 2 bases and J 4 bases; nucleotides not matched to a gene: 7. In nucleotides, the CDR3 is TGCGCCAGCAGCCAAAGTGGGACAGGAGGTTACGAGCAGTACTTC. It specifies CASSQSGTGGYEQYF.

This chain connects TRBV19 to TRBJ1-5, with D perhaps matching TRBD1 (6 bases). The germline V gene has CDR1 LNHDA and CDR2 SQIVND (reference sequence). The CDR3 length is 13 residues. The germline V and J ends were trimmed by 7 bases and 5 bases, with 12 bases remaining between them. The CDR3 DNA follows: TGTGCCAGTACTTTTGGACAGTATCAGCCCCAGCATTTT. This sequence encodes CASTFGQYQPQHF.

As DNA, the CDR3 is TGTGCCAGCAGGAAGTGTGAGGACACAGATACGCAGTATTTT. This gives the protein CASRKCEDTDTQYF. The V call is TRBV6-4, the J call TRBJ2-3; D call uncertain. The length of the CDR3 is 14 residues. Germline CDR1 MRHNA, CDR2 SNTAGT. Trimming removed 6 bases at V and 2 bases at J, with 12 bases between.

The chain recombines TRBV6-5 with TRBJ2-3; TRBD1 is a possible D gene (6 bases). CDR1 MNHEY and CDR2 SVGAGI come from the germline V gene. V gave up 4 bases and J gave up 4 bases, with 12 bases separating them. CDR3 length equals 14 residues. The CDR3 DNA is TGTGCCAGCAGTTCTACAGGGTTGCCAGATACGCAGTATTTT. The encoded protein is CASSSTGLPDTQYF.

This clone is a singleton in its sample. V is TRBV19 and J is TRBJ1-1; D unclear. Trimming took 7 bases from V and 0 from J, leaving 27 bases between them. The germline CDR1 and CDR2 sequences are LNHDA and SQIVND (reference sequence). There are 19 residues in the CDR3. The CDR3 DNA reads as TGTGCCAGTACCGAGTGGGGAGGAGGACGCAAGTTAATGAACACTGAAGCTTTCTTT. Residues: CASTEWGGGRKLMNTEAFF.

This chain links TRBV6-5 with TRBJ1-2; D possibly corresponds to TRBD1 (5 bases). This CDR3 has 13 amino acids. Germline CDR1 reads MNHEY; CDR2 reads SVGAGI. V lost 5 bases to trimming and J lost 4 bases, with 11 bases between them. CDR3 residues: CASSRDSLYGYTF. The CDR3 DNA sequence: TGTGCCAGCAGTCGCGACAGCCTCTATGGCTACACCTTC.

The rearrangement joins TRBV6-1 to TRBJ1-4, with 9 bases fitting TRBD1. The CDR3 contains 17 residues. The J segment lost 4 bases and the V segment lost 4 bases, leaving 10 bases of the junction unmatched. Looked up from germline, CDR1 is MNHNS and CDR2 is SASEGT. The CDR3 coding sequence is TGTGCCAGCAGTGCCGTCTGGACAGGGGTTAGTAATGAAAAACTGTTTTTT. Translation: CASSAVWTGVSNEKLFF.

The CDR3 DNA follows: TGTGCCAGTAGTATAGTAATCAGCGGGGAGCTGTTTTTT. Its protein is CASSIVISGELFF. The chain couples TRBV19 to TRBJ2-2; no clear D gene. Germline CDR1 and CDR2: LNHDA and SQIVND (reference sequence). The CDR3 spans 13 residues. Trimming removed 1 base from V and 7 bases from J, with 7 bases in between.

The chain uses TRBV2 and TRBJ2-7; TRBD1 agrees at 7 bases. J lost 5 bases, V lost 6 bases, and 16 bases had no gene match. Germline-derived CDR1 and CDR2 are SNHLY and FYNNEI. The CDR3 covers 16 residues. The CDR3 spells CASRQQGFVGKNEQYF. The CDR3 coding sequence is TGTGCCAGCAGGCAACAGGGGTTCGTTGGTAAGAACGAGCAGTACTTC.

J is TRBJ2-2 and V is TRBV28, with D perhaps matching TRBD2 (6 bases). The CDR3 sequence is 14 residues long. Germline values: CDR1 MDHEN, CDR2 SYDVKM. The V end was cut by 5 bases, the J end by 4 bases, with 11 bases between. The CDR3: CASSGFGGTGELFF. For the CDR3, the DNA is TGTGCCAGCAGTGGCTTCGGGGGCACCGGGGAGCTGTTTTTT. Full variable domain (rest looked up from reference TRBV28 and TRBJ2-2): DVKVTQSSRYLVKRTGEKVFLECVQDMDHENMFWYRQDPGLGLRLIYFSYDVKMKEKGDIPEGYSVSREKKERFSLILESASTNQTSMYLCASSGFGGTGELFFGEGSRLTVL.

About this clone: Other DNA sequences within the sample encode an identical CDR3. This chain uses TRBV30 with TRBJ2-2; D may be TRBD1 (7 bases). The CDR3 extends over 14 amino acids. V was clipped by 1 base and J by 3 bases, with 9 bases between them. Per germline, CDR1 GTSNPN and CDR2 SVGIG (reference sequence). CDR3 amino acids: CAWSGGTDTGELFF. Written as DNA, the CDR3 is TGTGCCTGGAGTGGCGGGACAGACACCGGGGAGCTGTTTTTT. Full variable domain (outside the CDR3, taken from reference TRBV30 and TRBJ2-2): SQTIHQWPATLVQPVGSPLSLECTVEGTSNPNLYWYRQAAGRGLQLLFYSVGIGQISSEVPQNLSASRPQDRQFILSSKKLLLSDSGFYLCAWSGGTDTGELFFGEGSRLTVL.

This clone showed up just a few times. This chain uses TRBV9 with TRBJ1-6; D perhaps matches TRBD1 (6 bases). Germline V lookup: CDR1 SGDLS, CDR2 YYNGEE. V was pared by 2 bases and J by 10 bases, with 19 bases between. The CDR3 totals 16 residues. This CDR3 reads CASSVSSSGQYSPLHF. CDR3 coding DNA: TGTGCCAGCAGCGTGAGTAGTAGTGGACAGTACTCACCCCTCCACTTT.